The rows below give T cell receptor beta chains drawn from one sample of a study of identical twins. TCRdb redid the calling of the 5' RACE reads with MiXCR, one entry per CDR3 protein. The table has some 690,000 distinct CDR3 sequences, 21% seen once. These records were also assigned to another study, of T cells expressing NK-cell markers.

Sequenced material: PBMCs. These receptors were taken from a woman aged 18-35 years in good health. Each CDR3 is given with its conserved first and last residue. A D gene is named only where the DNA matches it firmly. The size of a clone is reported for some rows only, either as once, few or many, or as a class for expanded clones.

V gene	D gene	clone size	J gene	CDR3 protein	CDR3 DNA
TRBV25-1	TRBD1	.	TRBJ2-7	CASSEWGTGAYEQYF	TGTGCCAGCAGTGAGTGGGGGACAGGGGCCTACGAGCAGTACTTC
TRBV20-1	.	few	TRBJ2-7	CSARGGMDYEQYF	TGCAGTGCTAGAGGGGGTATGGACTACGAGCAGTACTTC
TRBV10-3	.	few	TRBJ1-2	CAISESAGHGYTF	TGTGCCATCAGTGAGTCGGCAGGGCATGGCTACACCTTC
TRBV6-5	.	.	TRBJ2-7	CASSYSILYEQYF	TGTGCCAGCAGTTACTCGATCCTATACGAGCAGTACTTC
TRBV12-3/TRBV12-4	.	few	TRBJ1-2	CASSLGALGSYTF	TGTGCCAGCAGTTTGGGGGCCCTCGGTAGCTACACCTTC
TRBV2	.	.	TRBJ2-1	CASSDAYNEQFF	TGTGCCAGCAGTGACGCATACAATGAGCAGTTCTTC
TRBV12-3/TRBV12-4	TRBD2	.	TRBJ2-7	CASSELAATYEQYF	TGTGCCAGCAGCGAACTAGCGGCCACCTACGAGCAGTACTTC
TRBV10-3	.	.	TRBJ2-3	CAISEKGQPSTDTQYF	TGTGCCATCAGTGAGAAAGGACAGCCCAGCACAGATACGCAGTATTTT
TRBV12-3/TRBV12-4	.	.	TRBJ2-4	CASSRLNIQYF	TGTGCCAGCAGTAGATTGAACATTCAGTACTTC
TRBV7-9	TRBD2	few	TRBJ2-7	CASGGGEYEQYF	TGTGCCAGCGGTGGGGGGGAGTACGAGCAGTACTTC
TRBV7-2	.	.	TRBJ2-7	CASSWTPAYEQYF	TGTGCCAGCAGCTGGACCCCAGCCTACGAGCAGTACTTC
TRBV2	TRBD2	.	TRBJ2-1	CASSADTSGAIYEQFF	TGTGCCAGCAGCGCTGATACTAGCGGGGCCATCTATGAGCAGTTCTTC
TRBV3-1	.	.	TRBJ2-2	CASGGPRVGELFF	TGTGCCAGCGGGGGCCCCAGGGTCGGGGAGCTGTTTTTT
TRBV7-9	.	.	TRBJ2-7	CASSLAQASYEQYF	TGTGCCAGCAGCTTAGCCCAGGCCTCCTACGAGCAGTACTTC
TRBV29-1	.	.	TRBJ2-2	CSVQRAGVSTGELFF	TGCAGCGTCCAGCGAGCCGGGGTGAGCACCGGGGAGCTGTTTTTT
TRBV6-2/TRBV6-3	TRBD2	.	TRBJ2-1	CASSYSGTSGRASSYNEQFF	TGTGCCAGCAGTTACTCTGGGACTAGCGGGAGGGCTAGCTCCTACAATGAGCAGTTCTTC
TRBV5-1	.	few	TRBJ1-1	CASGNRDGLNTEAFF	TGCGCCAGCGGTAACCGGGACGGACTGAACACTGAAGCTTTCTTT
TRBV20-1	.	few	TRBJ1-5	CSARVGAYQPQHF	TGCAGTGCTAGAGTTGGAGCCTATCAGCCCCAGCATTTT
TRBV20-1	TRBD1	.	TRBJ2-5	CSAKGDRGQETQYF	TGCAGTGCTAAAGGGGACAGGGGACAAGAGACCCAGTACTTC
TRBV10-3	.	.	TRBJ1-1	CAISGKGVEAFF	TGTGCCATCAGTGGAAAGGGAGTTGAAGCTTTCTTT
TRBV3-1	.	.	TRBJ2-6	CASREGEGSGANVLTF	TGTGCCAGCAGAGAGGGGGAAGGCTCTGGGGCCAACGTCCTGACTTTC
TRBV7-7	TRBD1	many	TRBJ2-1	CASSLVRDRGQFF	TGTGCCAGCAGCTTAGTCCGGGACAGGGGGCAGTTCTTC
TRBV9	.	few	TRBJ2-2	CASNVGATTGELFF	TGTGCCAGCAACGTGGGGGCCACCACCGGGGAGCTGTTTTTT
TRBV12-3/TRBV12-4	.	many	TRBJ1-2	CASSFGSENYGYTF	TGTGCCAGCAGTTTCGGTTCGGAAAACTATGGCTACACCTTC
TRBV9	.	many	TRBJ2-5	CASSVDALQETQYF	TGTGCCAGCAGCGTAGACGCCCTCCAAGAGACCCAGTACTTC
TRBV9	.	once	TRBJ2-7	CASSVAGVGEQYF	TGTGCCAGCAGCGTAGCCGGGGTAGGGGAGCAGTACTTC
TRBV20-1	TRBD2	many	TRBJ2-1	CSATLLAGGNNEQFF	TGCAGTGCCACCTTATTAGCGGGGGGTAACAATGAGCAGTTCTTC
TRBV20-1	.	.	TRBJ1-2	CSARATGKVNYGYTF	TGCAGTGCTAGAGCGACCGGCAAGGTTAACTATGGCTACACCTTC
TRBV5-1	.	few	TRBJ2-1	CASSLPRRDEQFF	TGCGCCAGCAGCCTACCCAGGAGGGATGAGCAGTTCTTC
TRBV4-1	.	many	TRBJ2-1	CASSQELRGEPYNEQFF	TGCGCCAGCAGCCAAGAGCTGCGGGGAGAACCCTACAATGAGCAGTTCTTC
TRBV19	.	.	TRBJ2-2	CASSTSSGAGELFF	TGTGCCAGTAGTACCTCCTCCGGGGCCGGGGAGCTGTTTTTT
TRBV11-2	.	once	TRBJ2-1	CASSLQRDEQFF	TGTGCCAGCAGCTTACAGCGAGATGAGCAGTTCTTC
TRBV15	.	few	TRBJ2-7	CATSREGVRGEYF	TGTGCCACCAGCAGAGAAGGGGTCCGCGGGGAGTACTTC
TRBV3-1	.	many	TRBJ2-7	CASSRGQGLGEQYF	TGTGCCAGCAGCCGCGGGCAGGGCCTGGGAGAGCAGTACTTC
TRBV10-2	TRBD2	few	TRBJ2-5	CASSALAGGHQETQYF	TGCGCCAGCAGTGCCCTGGCGGGGGGGCACCAAGAGACCCAGTACTTC
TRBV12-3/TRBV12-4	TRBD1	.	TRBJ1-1	CASKRQGVEAFF	TGTGCCAGCAAGAGACAGGGGGTTGAAGCTTTCTTT
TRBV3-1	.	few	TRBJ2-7	CASRQSGNEQYF	TGTGCCAGCAGACAGTCAGGGAACGAGCAGTACTTC